One sample yielded the 32 T cell receptor beta chains listed below, sequenced in a study of blood T cell repertoires in COVID-19. The repertoire was sequenced with immunoSEQ multiplex PCR; TCRdb's copy has only in-frame clones and lacks some. The sample has 200,000 to 250,000 clones; approximately 90% are singletons. Sequenced: PBMCs or T cells enriched from blood (not recorded which). These TCRs come from a man aged 25-45 years who had recovered from COVID-19.

This clone was recorded only once. The chain carries TRBV12-3 or TRBV12-4 and TRBJ2-2, with 8 bases matching TRBD1. Trimming cost V 8 bases and J 3 bases; bases outside gene matches: 2. This CDR3 contains 13 residues. DNA for the CDR3: TGTGCCAGCGGACAGGGATACACCGGGGAGCTGTTTTTT. This translates into CASGQGYTGELFF.

The rearrangement links TRBV12-3 or TRBV12-4 to TRBJ2-2, with 7 bases fitting TRBD2. The CDR3 is 13 residues long. The V and J ends lost 11 bases and 2 bases, in that order; junction bases with no gene match: 5. The CDR3 region has the DNA TGTGCCTCCCGGGGGGTAAACACCGGGGAGCTGTTTTTT. Residues: CASRGVNTGELFF.

The chain carries TRBV13 and TRBJ1-4, with 7 bases lining up with TRBD1. Germline V gene sequence: CDR1 PRHDT, CDR2 FYEKMQ (reference sequence). The CDR3 runs 15 residues. The V and J ends lost 4 bases and 7 bases, in that order; junction bases with no gene match: 9. This CDR3 reads CASSWTGTVIEKLFF. DNA of the CDR3: TGTGCCAGCAGCTGGACCGGGACAGTGATTGAAAAACTGTTTTTT.

The chain couples TRBV20-1 to TRBJ2-7; perhaps TRBD1 as D (7 bases). Germline V CDR1 and CDR2: DFQATT, SNEGSKA (reference sequence). The ends were cut back, 3 bases at V and 6 bases at J, with 12 bases in the middle. The CDR3 contains 12 residues. CDR3 nucleotide sequence: TGCAGTGCTAGTAATCAGGGGGGCGAGCAGTACTTC. Its translation: CSASNQGGEQYF.

This chain joins TRBV6-1 and TRBJ2-2; 10 bases align to TRBD2. The CDR3 length is 19 residues. V was clipped by 4 bases and J by 2 bases; unmatched bases: 13. CDR1 is MNHNS, CDR2 SASEGT, per germline. CDR3 residues: CASSALGSSGSSNTGELFF. The CDR3, as DNA: TGTGCCAGCAGTGCACTAGGCTCTAGCGGGAGTTCAAACACCGGGGAGCTGTTTTTT.

The V and J genes are TRBV9 and TRBJ1-4; D is ambiguous. This CDR3 comprises 15 residues. Trimming removed 4 bases at V and 4 bases at J, with 14 bases between. Germline V gives CDR1 SGDLS, CDR2 YYNGEE. CDR3 amino acids: CASSPPGSHNEKLFF. CDR3 DNA sequence: TGTGCCAGCAGCCCACCGGGAAGCCATAATGAAAAACTGTTTTTT. The full variable domain, its missing parts supplied by reference TRBV9 and TRBJ1-4, is DSGVTQTPKHLITATGQRVTLRCSPRSGDLSVYWYQQSLDQGLQFLIQYYNGEERAKGNILERFSAQQFPDLHSELNLSSLELGDSALYFCASSPPGSHNEKLFFGSGTQLSVL.

This chain uses TRBV7-3 with TRBJ2-1; 8 positions match TRBD2. The CDR3 is 15 amino acids. Trimming cost V 2 bases and J 7 bases; bases outside gene matches: 7. The germline CDR1 and CDR2 sequences are SGHTA and FQGTGA. CDR3 sequence reads: CASSLDSGGGNEQFF. Written as DNA, the CDR3 is TGTGCCAGCAGCTTAGACAGCGGGGGAGGGAATGAGCAGTTCTTC.

This clone was counted at least ten times. J is TRBJ1-6 and V is TRBV7-9; 7 nucleotides line up with TRBD1. The CDR3 consists of 16 residues. The J segment lost 8 bases and the V segment lost 4 bases, leaving 11 bases of the junction unmatched. Germline lookup yields CDR1 SEHNR and CDR2 FQNEAQ (reference sequence). DNA for the CDR3: TGTGCCAGCAGCTCCCAAAGGGGCAGGGGGGATTCACCCCTCCACTTT. Its translation: CASSSQRGRGDSPLHF.

The genes are TRBV7-9 and TRBJ1-2; the match to TRBD1 covers 7 bases. Germline V gene sequence: CDR1 SEHNR, CDR2 FQNEAQ (reference sequence). The CDR3 spans 14 residues. V was pared by 5 bases and J by 5 bases, with 8 bases of the junction left unmatched. The CDR3 loop reads CASSPDRFGYGYTF. DNA for the CDR3: TGTGCCAGCAGCCCGGACAGGTTCGGTTATGGCTACACCTTC.

The genes are TRBV5-1 and TRBJ1-1; 10 nucleotides agree with TRBD1. The trim removed 0 bases at V and 3 bases at J, leaving 2 bases unmatched. The CDR3 has 15 residues. CDR1 is SGHRS and CDR2 is YFSETQ in the germline V gene. The CDR3 spells CASSLETGGYTEAFF. The CDR3, as DNA: TGCGCCAGCAGCTTGGAGACAGGGGGCTACACTGAAGCTTTCTTT.

This clone was recorded a few times. The CDR3 is CASSSRTGELFF. The DNA of the CDR3 is TGTGCCAGCAGCTCGAGGACCGGGGAGCTGTTTTTT. V usage is TRBV7-9 and J usage is TRBJ2-2; D is ambiguous. Per germline, CDR1 SEHNR and CDR2 FQNEAQ (reference sequence). The CDR3 contains 12 residues. V gave up 4 bases and J gave up 5 bases, with 5 bases separating them.

The sample holds one count of this clone. CDR3 loop: CASTGDSSSGNTIYF. The CDR3 DNA is TGTGCCAGTACCGGGGACAGCAGCTCTGGAAACACCATATATTTT. The V gene is TRBV19, the J gene TRBJ1-3; 7 nucleotides line up with TRBD1. The CDR3 is 15 residues long. With 7 bases clipped from V and 0 bases from J, the junction kept 6 bases outside the gene matches. The germline CDR1 and CDR2 sequences are LNHDA and SQIVND (reference sequence). Full variable domain (rest looked up from reference TRBV19 and TRBJ1-3): DGGITQSPKYLFRKEGQNVTLSCEQNLNHDAMYWYRQDPGQGLRLIYYSQIVNDFQKGDIAEGYSVSREKKESFPLTVTSAQKNPTAFYLCASTGDSSSGNTIYFGEGSWLTVV.

V is TRBV28 and J is TRBJ2-7; 9 nucleotides match TRBD1. CDR3 length equals 14 residues. Unmatched junction bases numbered 10, after V lost 6 bases and J lost 7 bases. Germline V gene lookup returns CDR1 MDHEN and CDR2 SYDVKM. CDR3 region: CASRVTGQGWEQYF. In DNA form, the CDR3 reads TGTGCCAGCAGGGTGACCGGACAGGGGTGGGAGCAGTACTTC.

The rearrangement links TRBV19 to TRBJ2-7; 8 nucleotides align to TRBD2. There are 15 residues in the CDR3. Trimming removed 3 bases from V and 2 bases from J; junction bases left unmatched: 6. The germline V gene encodes CDR1 LNHDA and CDR2 SQIVND (reference sequence). CDR3 sequence (DNA): TGTGCCAGTAGTATCGATGCGGGAGGCCCCTACGAGCAGTACTTC. It codes for CASSIDAGGPYEQYF. The full variable domain, with the rest looked up from reference TRBV19 and TRBJ2-7, is DGGITQSPKYLFRKEGQNVTLSCEQNLNHDAMYWYRQDPGQGLRLIYYSQIVNDFQKGDIAEGYSVSREKKESFPLTVTSAQKNPTAFYLCASSIDAGGPYEQYFGPGTRLTVT.

The chain is built from TRBV19 and TRBJ2-2; weak D call: TRBD2 (5 bases). The CDR3 sequence is 14 residues long. V dropped 8 bases and J dropped 3 bases, with 13 bases sitting between them. Per the germline V gene, CDR1 is LNHDA and CDR2 is SQIVND (reference sequence). The CDR3 region has the DNA TGTGCCAGTTCCAACGGGGTATACACCGGGGAGCTGTTTTTT. The encoded protein is CASSNGVYTGELFF.

The chain links TRBV7-2 to TRBJ2-7, with a possible D match to TRBD1 (6 bases). CDR1 and CDR2 from the germline V gene are SGHTA and FQGNSA. Between the trimmed V and J ends, which lost 8 bases and 10 bases, there was a span of 21 bases. This CDR3 is 13 amino acids long. The CDR3: CASGTTSTGIQYF. The CDR3 nucleotides read TGTGCCAGCGGGACGACATCTACAGGGATCCAGTACTTC. Filled out from reference TRBV7-2 and TRBJ2-7, the complete variable domain reads GAGVSQSPSNKVTEKGKDVELRCDPISGHTALYWYRQSLGQGLEFLIYFQGNSAPDKSGLPSDRFSAERTGGSVSTLTIQRTQQEDSAVYLCASGTTSTGIQYFGPGTRLTVT.

V is TRBV6-4 and J is TRBJ2-2; no firm D call. From germline, CDR1 is MRHNA and CDR2 SNTAGT. The CDR3 runs to 14 residues. The ends were cut back, 0 bases at V and 5 bases at J, with 7 bases in the middle. The CDR3 region has the DNA TGTGCCAGCAGTGACTCGACCGGGACCGGGGAGCTGTTTTTT. Translation: CASSDSTGTGELFF.

This chain links TRBV18 with TRBJ2-5; D may be TRBD2 (6 bases). V lost 3 bases, J lost 4 bases, and 12 bases lay in between. Germline V lookup: CDR1 KGHSH, CDR2 LQKENI. This CDR3 comprises 14 residues. The CDR3 nucleotides read TGTGCCAGCTCACCCCCGGGAGTGAGAGAGACCCAGTACTTC. This gives the protein CASSPPGVRETQYF. Full variable domain (remainder filled in from reference TRBV18 and TRBJ2-5): NAGVMQNPRHLVRRRGQEARLRCSPMKGHSHVYWYRQLPEEGLKFMVYLQKENIIDESGMPKERFSAEFPKEGPSILRIQQVVRGDSAAYFCASSPPGVRETQYFGPGTRLLVL.

This clone has just a few counts. The chain joins TRBV5-8 to TRBJ1-1; D gene uncertain. The CDR3 has 13 amino acids. Germline-derived CDR1 and CDR2 are SGHTS and YDEGEE. Trimming took 0 bases from V and 7 from J, leaving 10 bases between them. As DNA, the CDR3 is TGTGCCAGCAGCTTGGTTGCGGGATTTGAAGCTTTCTTT. Translated: CASSLVAGFEAFF.

This chain connects TRBV5-1 to TRBJ1-1, with 9 bases lining up with TRBD1. Germline CDR1 and CDR2: SGHRS and YFSETQ. CDR3 length: 16 amino acids. J gave up 1 base and V 4 bases, and 8 bases lay outside the gene matches. Here the CDR3 DNA reads TGCGCCAGCAGCCCGGGACAGGGTGGAGAGAACACTGAAGCTTTCTTT. Translating it yields CASSPGQGGENTEAFF.

The chain has TRBV10-1 and TRBJ1-1; D gene unclear. Germline values: CDR1 WNHNN, CDR2 SYGVQD (reference sequence). This CDR3 has 13 residues. The ends were cut back, 8 bases at V and 0 bases at J, with 10 bases in the middle. CDR3 residues: CASSSQMNTEAFF. CDR3 sequence (DNA): TGCGCCAGCTCCTCTCAGATGAACACTGAAGCTTTCTTT.

The genes are TRBV27 and TRBJ1-6; 9 bases are shared with TRBD1. In germline, CDR1 is MNHEY, CDR2 SMNVEV (reference sequence). Trimming removed 5 bases from V and 10 bases from J; junction bases left unmatched: 6. This CDR3 contains 14 residues. Here the CDR3 reads CASSQGQGGSPLHF. CDR3 DNA: TGTGCCAGCAGTCAGGGACAGGGTGGCTCACCCCTCCACTTT.

V is TRBV5-1 and J is TRBJ2-7; TRBD2 is a possible D gene (6 bases). Germline CDR1 is SGHRS and CDR2 is YFSETQ. V lost 4 bases and J lost 5, with 16 bases in between. This CDR3 is built from 14 residues. The CDR3 DNA reads as TGCGCCAGCAGCGTGCCGGGAGCTAGCCACGAGCAGTACTTC. It encodes CASSVPGASHEQYF.

V is TRBV5-6 and J is TRBJ2-2, with TRBD1 matching 8 bases. The CDR3 is 15 residues long. After removal of 1 base from V and 6 bases from J, the junction contained 5 bases not matched to a gene. CDR1 and CDR2 from the germline V gene are SGHDT and YYEEEE. The CDR3 protein is CASSLPGGWPGELFF. CDR3 bases: TGTGCCAGCAGCTTGCCAGGGGGCTGGCCCGGGGAGCTGTTTTTT.

This clone was recorded once. J is TRBJ2-2 and V is TRBV29-1, with D uncertain. The ends were cut back, 3 bases at V and 5 bases at J, with 7 bases in the middle. Germline V gene data show CDR1 as SQVTM and CDR2 as ANQGSEA. The CDR3 runs to 12 residues. The CDR3 spells CSVDIATGELFF. The CDR3, as DNA: TGCAGCGTTGATATAGCAACCGGGGAGCTGTTTTTT.

This clone was observed once. The chain is built from TRBV18 and TRBJ2-7; TRBD2 aligns across 8 bases. Germline CDR1 and CDR2: KGHSH and LQKENI. J gave up 4 bases and V 4 bases, and 6 bases lay outside the gene matches. The CDR3 has 14 amino acids. As DNA, the CDR3 is TGTGCCAGCTCACAGACTAGCGCATGGTACGAGCAGTACTTC. Translated, it gives CASSQTSAWYEQYF. Combining the CDR3 with reference TRBV18 and TRBJ2-7 gives the whole variable domain NAGVMQNPRHLVRRRGQEARLRCSPMKGHSHVYWYRQLPEEGLKFMVYLQKENIIDESGMPKERFSAEFPKEGPSILRIQQVVRGDSAAYFCASSQTSAWYEQYFGPGTRLTVT.

The CDR3 sequence: CASSPGGANYGYTF. CDR3 nucleotide sequence: TGTGCCAGCTCACCAGGGGGCGCTAACTATGGCTACACCTTC. This rearrangement joins TRBV18 to TRBJ1-2; tentative D call: TRBD1 (6 bases). Trimming shortened V by 2 bases and J by 0 bases, and 7 bases separated the two germline ends. This CDR3 comprises 14 residues. Germline V gene data show CDR1 as KGHSH and CDR2 as LQKENI.

This chain links TRBV6-5 with TRBJ1-2; TRBD1 is a possible D gene (6 bases). With 6 bases removed from V and 5 bases from J, the gap between germline ends came to 16 bases. This CDR3 contains 14 residues. From germline, CDR1 is MNHEY and CDR2 SVGAGI. For the CDR3, the DNA is TGTGCCAGCAGAGCGACAGGAGCCTTATATGGCTACACCTTC. This encodes CASRATGALYGYTF.

The gene calls are TRBV7-8 and TRBJ2-5; the D gene is possibly TRBD2 (7 bases). The CDR3 has 17 residues. Per the germline V gene, CDR1 is SGHVS and CDR2 is FQNEAQ. V was shortened by 2 bases and J by 3 bases, with 19 bases between the two germline ends. The CDR3 DNA sequence: TGTGCCAGCAGCTTAAGCGGACAGAGGGGGGGCAAAGAGACCCAGTACTTC. Translation: CASSLSGQRGGKETQYF.

The chain uses TRBV7-9 and TRBJ1-2; D unresolved. The CDR3 contains 14 residues. Trimming removed 3 bases at V and 11 bases at J, with 19 bases between. Germline CDR1 SEHNR, CDR2 FQNEAQ (reference sequence). CDR3 sequence (DNA): TGTGCCAGCAGCTTGCAAGAGGGAACTATGCGGTACACCTTC. Translated: CASSLQEGTMRYTF. The variable domain in full, completed from reference TRBV7-9 and TRBJ1-2, reads DTGVSQNPRHKITKRGQNVTFRCDPISEHNRLYWYRQTLGQGPEFLTYFQNEAQLEKSRLLSDRFSAERPKGSFSTLEIQRTEQGDSAMYLCASSLQEGTMRYTFGSGTRLTVV.

This clone appeared a single time. The CDR3 DNA reads as TGTGCCAGCAGCCTGACTAGCCAAAGCACAGATACGCAGTATTTT. Protein: CASSLTSQSTDTQYF. The V and J genes are TRBV6-5 and TRBJ2-3, with 7 bases matching TRBD2. The germline V gene has CDR1 MNHEY and CDR2 SVGAGI. V dropped 6 bases and J dropped 0; count of bases not matched to a gene: 6. The CDR3 consists of 15 residues.

This chain uses TRBV30 with TRBJ1-6; TRBD1 is a possible D gene (6 bases). V dropped 3 bases and J dropped 2 bases, with 11 bases sitting between them. CDR3 length: 15 residues. CDR1 is GTSNPN, CDR2 SVGIG, per germline (reference sequence). CDR3 DNA sequence: TGTGCCTGGAGCCGACAGGTTACCTATAATTCACCCCTCCACTTT. Translation: CAWSRQVTYNSPLHF.